These T cell receptor beta chains were read from a single sample in a study of blood T cell repertoires in COVID-19. The method was immunoSEQ multiplex PCR; TCRdb's version includes in-frame clones alone and lacks a portion of them. This table has about 140,000 clones, about 87% appearing once. Source material: peripheral blood. These TCRs come from a human donor with COVID-19, enrolled during active disease. The donor label of this sample is uncertain. The CDR3 runs from the conserved cysteine through the conserved F or W. A D gene is named only where the DNA matches it firmly. Clone size is not always given. Where it is, it says once, few, many or a class for expanded clones.

J gene,V gene,D gene,clone size,CDR3 protein,CDR3 DNA
TRBJ2-5,TRBV6-5,TRBD1,-,CASSYGGISGGTQYF,TGTGCCAGCAGTTACGGTGGAATCTCAGGGGGGACCCAGTACTTC
TRBJ2-3,TRBV6-5,-,once,CASSYRHASTDTQYF,TGTGCCAGCAGTTACCGACATGCTAGCACAGATACGCAGTATTTT
TRBJ1-4,TRBV2,-,-,CASSSNGQVSEKLFF,TGTGCCAGCAGTTCCAACGGACAAGTCTCCGAAAAACTGTTTTTT
TRBJ1-1,TRBV7-8,-,-,CASSLGHSNTEAFF,TGTGCCAGCAGCCTTGGACACTCGAACACTGAAGCTTTCTTT
TRBJ2-1,TRBV7-6,-,-,CASSLGQAGPYNEQFF,TGTGCCAGCAGCTTGGGCCAGGCCGGCCCCTACAATGAGCAGTTCTTC
TRBJ2-1,TRBV11-2,-,-,CASSRALAEQFF,TGTGCCAGCAGCCGCGCCTTAGCGGAGCAGTTCTTC
TRBJ1-1,TRBV18,-,-,CASSPPSYAEAFF,TGTGCCAGCTCACCCCCCTCCTACGCTGAAGCTTTCTTT
TRBJ2-5,TRBV6-6,TRBD1,-,CASSQGTGGTWETQYF,TGTGCCAGCAGTCAAGGGACAGGGGGCACGTGGGAGACCCAGTACTTC
TRBJ2-7,TRBV9,-,-,CASSVSSYEQYF,TGTGCCAGCAGCGTTAGCTCCTACGAGCAGTACTTC
TRBJ2-2,TRBV14,-,-,CASSQRLNTGELFF,TGTGCCAGCAGCCAGAGGTTGAACACCGGGGAGCTGTTTTTT
TRBJ2-2,TRBV19,-,-,CASRTGTTNTGELFF,TGTGCCAGTAGAACCGGGACAACAAACACCGGGGAGCTGTTTTTT
TRBJ2-7,TRBV6-6,-,-,CASSKSGYEQYF,TGTGCCAGCAGCAAATCAGGGTACGAGCAGTACTTC
TRBJ2-1,TRBV28,-,-,CASSLVYNEQFF,TGTGCCAGCAGTTTAGTATACAATGAGCAGTTCTTC
TRBJ2-7,TRBV5-1,TRBD1,-,CASSPQGAYEQYF,TGCGCCAGCAGCCCCCAGGGGGCGTACGAGCAGTACTTC
TRBJ1-2,TRBV19,TRBD1,-,CASTPRRGPYGYTF,TGTGCCAGTACCCCAAGAAGGGGGCCTTATGGCTACACCTTC
TRBJ2-7,TRBV7-8,-,-,CASSLAVSEQYF,TGTGCCAGCAGCTTAGCGGTGAGCGAGCAGTACTTC
TRBJ2-5,TRBV6-5,-,-,CASSPRGVGAETQYF,TGTGCCAGCAGTCCCCGTGGAGTTGGGGCCGAGACCCAGTACTTC
TRBJ1-1,TRBV30,-,-,CAWSPGSGTEAFF,TGTGCCTGGAGTCCAGGTAGCGGCACTGAAGCTTTCTTT
TRBJ1-4,TRBV18,-,-,CASSPYTLSGVSGEKLFF,TGTGCCAGCTCACCTTACACCCTATCGGGGGTCAGCGGTGAAAAACTGTTTTTT
TRBJ2-7,TRBV18,-,-,CASSLGPQDEQYF,TGTGCCAGCTCACTCGGCCCTCAGGACGAGCAGTACTTC
TRBJ2-3,TRBV2,TRBD2,-,CASSERGESTDTQYF,TGTGCCAGCAGTGAACGGGGGGAAAGCACAGATACGCAGTATTTT
TRBJ2-7,TRBV10-3,TRBD1,-,CAITRSGQGANEQYF,TGTGCCATCACCCGGAGTGGACAGGGGGCGAACGAGCAGTACTTC
TRBJ2-7,TRBV18,TRBD2,-,CASSPREGSYEQYF,TGTGCCAGCTCACCACGGGAGGGTTCCTACGAGCAGTACTTC
TRBJ2-1,TRBV11-3,TRBD1,-,CASSAQGVRDEQFF,TGTGCCAGCAGCGCACAGGGGGTTAGGGATGAGCAGTTCTTC
TRBJ1-5,TRBV10-3,TRBD1,-,CAISPGQINQPQHF,TGTGCCATCAGTCCGGGACAGATCAATCAGCCCCAGCATTTT
TRBJ1-1,TRBV5-4,TRBD1,-,CASSLKGHRGRGTEAFF,TGTGCCAGCAGCTTAAAAGGTCACAGGGGGCGAGGCACTGAAGCTTTCTTT
TRBJ1-5,TRBV7-7,-,-,CASSLDPNQPQHF,TGTGCCAGCAGCTTAGATCCGAATCAGCCCCAGCATTTT
TRBJ1-1,TRBV2,TRBD1,-,CASSETGGRWNTEAFF,TGTGCCAGCAGTGAGACAGGGGGCCGATGGAACACTGAAGCTTTCTTT
TRBJ2-3,TRBV7-9,-,-,CASSFYPRAGTDTQYF,TGTGCCAGCAGCTTTTATCCGCGGGCGGGGACAGATACGCAGTATTTT
TRBJ2-7,TRBV6-4,TRBD1,-,CASSDPTGQGFTYEQYF,TGTGCCAGCAGTGACCCGACGGGACAGGGGTTCACCTACGAGCAGTACTTC
TRBJ2-2,TRBV3-1/TRBV3-2,TRBD1,-,CASSRRDRGVAGELFF,TGTGCCAGCAGCCGGAGGGACAGGGGAGTCGCCGGGGAGCTGTTTTTT
TRBJ1-4,TRBV6-5,-,-,CASTRGEKLFF,TGTGCCAGCACCAGGGGTGAAAAACTGTTTTTT
TRBJ1-2,TRBV6-1,TRBD1,-,CASSEPGGVWGYTF,TGTGCCAGCAGTGAGCCAGGGGGCGTTTGGGGCTACACCTTC
TRBJ2-2,TRBV18,TRBD1,-,CASSPRQGAANTGELFF,TGTGCCAGCTCACCACGCCAGGGGGCCGCGAACACCGGGGAGCTGTTTTTT
TRBJ2-2,TRBV7-6,-,-,CASSAGQTNTGELFF,TGTGCCAGCAGCGCTGGACAGACGAACACCGGGGAGCTGTTTTTT
TRBJ2-1,TRBV2,TRBD1,few,CASRAQGTTYNEQFF,TGTGCCAGCAGAGCACAGGGGACCACCTACAATGAGCAGTTCTTC
TRBJ2-1,TRBV5-6,TRBD1,-,CASSSYGTESYNEQFF,TGTGCCAGCAGTAGTTACGGGACAGAGTCCTACAATGAGCAGTTCTTC
TRBJ1-1,TRBV10-3,-,-,CASASKNTEAFF,TGTGCCTCCGCCAGTAAGAACACTGAAGCTTTCTTT
TRBJ1-1,TRBV10-3,-,-,CAISVSTGEGGPNTEAFF,TGTGCCATCAGCGTCTCGACGGGGGAGGGGGGGCCGAACACTGAAGCTTTCTTT
TRBJ2-5,TRBV30,-,-,CAWGAGRFQETQYF,TGTGCCTGGGGGGCGGGGAGATTCCAAGAGACCCAGTACTTC
TRBJ1-6,TRBV5-1,-,-,CASSLSNSPLHF,TGCGCCAGCAGCCTTAGTAATTCACCCCTCCACTTT
TRBJ1-2,TRBV27,-,-,CASSLTIRTNYGYTF,TGTGCCAGCAGTTTAACTATCAGAACTAACTATGGCTACACCTTC
TRBJ1-1,TRBV9,TRBD1,-,CASSVGGGPPNTEAFF,TGTGCCAGCAGCGTAGGAGGGGGCCCCCCGAACACTGAAGCTTTCTTT
TRBJ2-4,TRBV6-6,-,once,CASSTSNIQYF,TGTGCCAGCAGTACTTCTAACATTCAGTACTTC
TRBJ2-7,TRBV23-1,TRBD1,-,CASNPGQGTYEQYF,TGCGCCAGCAACCCGGGACAGGGTACCTACGAGCAGTACTTC
TRBJ1-6,TRBV18,TRBD1,-,CASSPKADRDNSPLHF,TGTGCCAGCTCACCAAAGGCCGACAGGGATAATTCACCCCTCCACTTT
TRBJ1-3,TRBV2,TRBD1,once,CASRGQSGNTIYF,TGTGCCAGCAGGGGACAGTCTGGAAACACCATATATTTT
TRBJ2-1,TRBV2,TRBD1,-,CATERDRNNNEQFF,TGTGCCACAGAACGGGACAGGAACAACAATGAGCAGTTCTTC
TRBJ2-7,TRBV18,TRBD1,-,CASSRTLGQNEQYF,TGTGCCAGCTCAAGAACCCTGGGACAGAACGAGCAGTACTTC
TRBJ2-5,TRBV9,TRBD2,-,CASSVVASGPPQYF,TGTGCCAGCAGCGTAGTGGCTAGCGGCCCCCCCCAGTACTTC
TRBJ2-7,TRBV9,TRBD1,-,CASSASPTGTGSLEQYF,TGTGCCAGCAGCGCCAGTCCTACCGGGACAGGGTCCTTAGAGCAGTACTTC
TRBJ1-4,TRBV7-9,-,-,CASSFQTTNEKLFF,TGTGCCAGCAGCTTCCAAACAACTAATGAAAAACTGTTTTTT
TRBJ2-7,TRBV5-1,TRBD2,-,CASSLAGAGGLYEQYF,TGCGCCAGCAGCTTGGCCGGCGCGGGGGGGCTCTACGAGCAGTACTTC